The 20 T cell receptor beta chains below come from one sample, sequenced in a study of T cells in Graves' hyperthyroidism and ophthalmopathy. Amplification yielded TCR beta CDR3 regions, with RNA transcripts as the source. When the TCR CDR3 underwent first-round RT-PCR, the HTBI primer set was used. Each CDR3 protein is one row after TCRdb ran MiXCR on the multiplex PCR reads. The sample yields fewer than 400,000 distinct CDR3 sequences, more than 13% seen once. Sequenced: blood. The receptors derive from a man aged 50 to 60 with Graves' ophthalmopathy.

This clonotype was recorded at least ten times. The J gene is TRBJ2-1, the V gene TRBV5-1, with TRBD1 matching 8 bases. The CDR3 sequence is 15 residues long. The germline V gene has CDR1 SGHRS and CDR2 YFSETQ. With V trimmed by 4 bases and J by 7 bases, 10 bases remained unmatched. CDR3 residues: CASSGTGGVWNEQFF. The CDR3 DNA reads as TGCGCCAGCAGCGGAACAGGGGGAGTTTGGAATGAGCAGTTCTTC.

This clonotype appeared a few times. This rearrangement joins TRBV7-8 to TRBJ2-2; D may be TRBD1 (6 bases). The V gene lost 3 bases and the J gene lost 3 bases, with 8 bases spanning the gap. Germline V gene sequence: CDR1 SGHVS, CDR2 FQNEAQ. CDR3 length: 14 residues. For the CDR3, the DNA is TGTGCCAGCAGCTTGGACAGAGACACCGGGGAGCTGTTTTTT. Amino acid sequence: CASSLDRDTGELFF.

This clonotype occurred a few times. A much larger clone is a single base away; this may be a read error. The rearrangement uses TRBV5-1 and TRBJ1-1; TRBD1 matches 7 bases. The V segment lost 4 bases and the J segment 4 bases; nucleotides outside the gene matches: 13. CDR1 and CDR2 from the germline V gene are SGHRS and YFSETQ. This CDR3 has 16 amino acids. CDR3 protein: CASSRRQGERSTEAFF. The CDR3 nucleotides read TGCGCCAGCAGCCGACGACAGGGAGAGAGGAGCACTGAAGCTTTCTTT. The complete variable domain, with remaining parts taken from reference TRBV5-1 and TRBJ1-1, reads KAGVTQTPRYLIKTRGQQVTLSCSPISGHRSVSWYQQTPGQGLQFLFEYFSETQRNKGNFPGRFSGRQFSNSRSEMNVSTLELGDSALYLCASSRRQGERSTEAFFGQGTRLTVV.

This clonotype was found a few times. This sequence joins TRBV19 and TRBJ2-5; 8 positions agree with TRBD1. CDR1 is LNHDA, CDR2 SQIVND, per germline (reference sequence). The CDR3 loop spans 15 amino acids. V lost 4 bases to trimming and J lost 5 bases; unmatched junction nucleotides: 9. The CDR3 region is CASSRRTGRPETQYF. The CDR3 bases are TGTGCCAGTAGTAGAAGGACAGGGAGGCCGGAGACCCAGTACTTC.

This clonotype has at least ten counts. The chain combines TRBV3-1 with TRBJ2-3; D ambiguous. CDR3 length equals 14 residues. Per germline, CDR1 LGHDT and CDR2 YNNKEL (reference sequence). V was trimmed by 1 base and J by 3 bases, leaving 8 bases between them. DNA for the CDR3: TGTGCCAGCAGCCAAGTGAAGGGAACAGATACGCAGTATTTT. Translation: CASSQVKGTDTQYF.

A remark on this clonotype: At one end the junction does not follow the germline gene, possibly because of a read error. This chain uses TRBV14 with TRBJ1-1, with D possibly TRBD1 on 5 matching bases. The CDR3 runs 15 residues. Per germline, CDR1 SGHDN and CDR2 FVKESK. The CDR3 sequence: CASSQDGTRGTEALF. CDR3 coding DNA: TGTGCCAGCAGCCAAGATGGGACTCGGGGGACTGAAGCTCTCTTT.

This clonotype was counted between two and nine times. This chain links TRBV10-3 with TRBJ2-1; 13 bases map to TRBD2. Trimming cost V 6 bases and J 4 bases; bases outside gene matches: 0. Germline lookup yields CDR1 ENHRY and CDR2 SYGVKD. CDR3 length: 14 amino acids. The CDR3 coding sequence is TGTGCCATCAGGGGACTAGCGGGATACAATGAGCAGTTCTTC. This sequence encodes CAIRGLAGYNEQFF.

This clonotype was detected a few times. Germline and junction disagree at one end, which may indicate a read error. The chain couples TRBV19 to TRBJ1-2; a weak D match, TRBD1 (5 bases). The length of the CDR3 is 12 residues. The germline CDR1 and CDR2 sequences are LNHDA and SQIVND (reference sequence). The CDR3 spells CASKEGNYGYIF. The CDR3 DNA reads TGTGCCAGTAAGGAGGGGAACTATGGCTACATCTTC.

This clonotype was seen ten or more times. In DNA form, the CDR3 reads TGCAGTGTAAGGGGTGAACCGGGACGGCGGAACACTGAAGCTTTCTTT. This translates into CSVRGEPGRRNTEAFF. This chain links TRBV20-1 with TRBJ1-1; TRBD1 might be the D (5 bases). Deletions cut 7 bases from V and 1 base from J, with 22 bases between. The CDR3 length is 16 residues. Germline assignment: CDR1 DFQATT and CDR2 SNEGSKA (reference sequence).

A few counts support this clonotype. The CDR3 region is CASSGDSNEQFF. In DNA form, the CDR3 reads TGTGCCAGCAGTGGGGACTCGAATGAGCAGTTCTTC. The V call is TRBV6-1, the J call TRBJ2-1, with D perhaps matching TRBD2 (6 bases). The CDR3 runs to 12 residues. CDR1 is MNHNS, CDR2 SASEGT, per germline. Trimming removed 4 bases at V and 7 bases at J, with 8 bases between.

Points on this clonotype: At one boundary the junction diverges from the germline segment, which might be a read error. The genes are TRBV7-7 and TRBJ2-5; D gene uncertain. The CDR3 spans 13 residues. Germline V gene lookup returns CDR1 SSHAT and CDR2 FNYEAQ (reference sequence). CDR3 residues: CASSLGVVETQYF. CDR3 nucleotide sequence: TGTGCTAGCAGCTTAGGTGTTGTAGAGACCCAGTACTTC.

This clonotype was found many times. The CDR3: CASSPGSSGRNEQFF. CDR3 DNA: TGTGCCAGCAGCCCGGGGTCTAGCGGTCGCAATGAGCAGTTCTTC. This chain connects TRBV6-1 to TRBJ2-1, with 7 bases matching TRBD2. Germline trimming cut 6 bases from V and 6 bases from J; bases unmatched to any gene: 11. Looked up from germline, CDR1 is MNHNS and CDR2 is SASEGT. This CDR3 comprises 15 residues.

This clonotype came up many times. V and J are TRBV11-2 and TRBJ1-2; unclear D gene. Germline-derived CDR1 and CDR2 are SGHAT and FQNNGV. With 5 bases removed from V and 0 bases from J, the gap between germline ends came to 16 bases. The length of the CDR3 is 16 residues. CDR3: CASSVNPGPANYGYTF. The CDR3 DNA is TGTGCCAGCAGCGTAAACCCGGGCCCCGCTAACTATGGCTACACCTTC.

The DNA for the CDR3 is TGCAGCGTTGTGGGGCGCGGTAACACCGGGGAGCTGTTTTTT. Protein product: CSVVGRGNTGELFF. This chain uses TRBV29-1 with TRBJ2-2; a weak D match, TRBD1 (5 bases). The CDR3 runs to 14 residues. Germline lookup yields CDR1 SQVTM and CDR2 ANQGSEA. Trimming removed 4 bases at V and 2 bases at J, with 11 bases between.

With regard to this clonotype: A read error is possible here, since a much larger clone lies one base away. The V and J genes are TRBV28 and TRBJ2-7; D not resolved. CDR3 length: 11 amino acids. Germline V gene sequence: CDR1 MDHEN, CDR2 SYDVKM. V lost 5 bases and J lost 5, with 7 bases in between. The CDR3 spells CASSPHHEQYF. Written as DNA, the CDR3 is TGTGCCAGCAGTCCTCACCACGAGCAGTACTTC.

This clonotype was seen a handful of times. The rearrangement joins TRBV3-1 to TRBJ2-4; unclear D gene. This CDR3 contains 15 residues. Germline CDR1 is LGHDT and CDR2 is YNNKEL (reference sequence). Trimming removed 1 base from V and 6 bases from J, with 13 bases in between. The chain's CDR3 is CASSQAGPDRNIQYF. CDR3 in DNA: TGTGCCAGCAGCCAAGCCGGGCCGGATCGAAACATTCAGTACTTC. The full variable domain, in which reference TRBV3-1 and TRBJ2-4 provide the parts outside the CDR3, is DTAVSQTPKYLVTQMGNDKSIKCEQNLGHDTMYWYKQDSKKFLKIMFSYNNKELIINETVPNRFSPKSPDKAHLNLHINSLELGDSAVYFCASSQAGPDRNIQYFGAGTRLSVL.

This clonotype occurred many times. The V gene is TRBV3-1, the J gene TRBJ2-1; D remains ambiguous. The V end lost 1 base, the J end lost 5 bases, and 3 bases lay between the germline ends. Germline V lookup: CDR1 LGHDT, CDR2 YNNKEL (reference sequence). This CDR3 comprises 12 residues. The CDR3 loop is CASSQADNEQFF. The CDR3 region has the DNA TGTGCCAGCAGCCAAGCCGACAATGAGCAGTTCTTC.

At least ten counts were recorded for this clonotype. This chain links TRBV6-1 with TRBJ2-3; TRBD2 aligns across 10 bases. Germline loops: CDR1 MNHNS, CDR2 SASEGT. The V and J ends lost 5 bases and 2 bases, in that order; junction bases with no gene match: 10. The CDR3 consists of 17 residues. The DNA for the CDR3 is TGTGCCAGCAGTATAATTAGCGGGAGGACCAACACAGATACGCAGTATTTT. It encodes CASSIISGRTNTDTQYF.

This clonotype came up a few times. The gene calls are TRBV29-1 and TRBJ2-1; either TRBD1 or TRBD2 may fit D (7 bases each). The CDR3 contains 14 residues. Per the germline V gene, CDR1 is SQVTM and CDR2 is ANQGSEA. V was cut by 5 bases and J by 6 bases, with 17 bases left in between. The CDR3 loop is CSVHRGGQANEQFF. The CDR3 DNA follows: TGCAGCGTTCACAGGGGAGGGCAAGCCAATGAGCAGTTCTTC.

Ten or more counts support this clonotype. The rearrangement joins TRBV7-8 to TRBJ1-4; 7 bases align to TRBD1. Germline trimming cut 7 bases from V and 0 bases from J; bases unmatched to any gene: 11. This CDR3 region has 17 residues. Germline lookup yields CDR1 SGHVS and CDR2 FQNEAQ. CDR3 protein: CASTPYEGASTNEKLFF. The CDR3 coding sequence is TGTGCCAGCACCCCGTATGAGGGGGCATCAACTAATGAAAAACTGTTTTTT. The full variable domain, with the rest looked up from reference TRBV7-8 and TRBJ1-4, is GAGVSQSPRYKVAKRGQDVALRCDPISGHVSLFWYQQALGQGPEFLTYFQNEAQLDKSGLPSDRFFAERPEGSVSTLKIQRTQQEDSAVYLCASTPYEGASTNEKLFFGSGTQLSVL.